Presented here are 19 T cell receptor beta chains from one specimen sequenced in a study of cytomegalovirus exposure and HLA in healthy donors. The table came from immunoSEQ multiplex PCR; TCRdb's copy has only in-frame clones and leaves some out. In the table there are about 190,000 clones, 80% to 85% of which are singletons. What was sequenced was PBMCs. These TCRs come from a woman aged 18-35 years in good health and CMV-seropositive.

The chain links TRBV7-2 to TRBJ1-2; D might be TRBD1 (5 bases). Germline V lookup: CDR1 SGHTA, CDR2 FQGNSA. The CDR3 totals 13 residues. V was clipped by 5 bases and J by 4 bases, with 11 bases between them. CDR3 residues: CASSPDSTYGYTF. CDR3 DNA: TGTGCCAGCAGCCCCGACAGTACCTATGGCTACACCTTC. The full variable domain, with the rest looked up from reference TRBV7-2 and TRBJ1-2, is GAGVSQSPSNKVTEKGKDVELRCDPISGHTALYWYRQSLGQGLEFLIYFQGNSAPDKSGLPSDRFSAERTGGSVSTLTIQRTQQEDSAVYLCASSPDSTYGYTFGSGTRLTVV.

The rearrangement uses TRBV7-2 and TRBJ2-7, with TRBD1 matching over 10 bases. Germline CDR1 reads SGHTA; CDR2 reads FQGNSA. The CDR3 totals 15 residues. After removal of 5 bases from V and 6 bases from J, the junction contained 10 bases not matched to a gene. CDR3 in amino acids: CASSPRQGAVGEQYF. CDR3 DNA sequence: TGTGCCAGCAGCCCGAGACAGGGGGCGGTCGGCGAGCAGTACTTC.

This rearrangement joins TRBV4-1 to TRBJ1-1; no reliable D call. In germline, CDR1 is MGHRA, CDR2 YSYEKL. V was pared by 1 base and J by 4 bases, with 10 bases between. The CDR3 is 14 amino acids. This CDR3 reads CASSQGFSGTEAFF. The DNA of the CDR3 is TGCGCCAGCAGCCAAGGCTTTAGTGGCACTGAAGCTTTCTTT.

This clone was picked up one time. CDR3: CASSPPGQTPNGTQYF. CDR3 bases: TGTGCCAGCTCACCACCTGGACAGACCCCGAACGGGACCCAGTACTTC. The chain recombines TRBV18 with TRBJ2-5; tentatively, D is TRBD1 (6 bases). The length of the CDR3 is 16 residues. Germline V gives CDR1 KGHSH, CDR2 LQKENI. V was trimmed by 0 bases and J by 7 bases, leaving 18 bases between them.

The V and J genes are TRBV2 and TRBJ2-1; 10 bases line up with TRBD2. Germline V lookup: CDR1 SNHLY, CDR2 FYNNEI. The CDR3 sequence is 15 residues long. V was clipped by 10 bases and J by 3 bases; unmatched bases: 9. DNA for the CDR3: TGTGCCACCACTATACTAGCGGGGAGCTACAATGAGCAGTTCTTC. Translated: CATTILAGSYNEQFF. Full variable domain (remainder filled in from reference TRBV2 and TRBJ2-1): EPEVTQTPSHQVTQMGQEVILRCVPISNHLYFYWYRQILGQKVEFLVSFYNNEISEKSEIFDDQFSVERPDGSNFTLKIRSTKLEDSAMYFCATTILAGSYNEQFFGPGTRLTVL.

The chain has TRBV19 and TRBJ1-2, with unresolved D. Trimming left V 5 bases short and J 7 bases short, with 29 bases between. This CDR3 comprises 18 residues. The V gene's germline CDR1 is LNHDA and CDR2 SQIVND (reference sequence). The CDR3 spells CASSWGGVAGSIGRGYTF. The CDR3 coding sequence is TGTGCCAGTAGTTGGGGAGGTGTAGCAGGTTCTATCGGTCGTGGCTACACCTTC.

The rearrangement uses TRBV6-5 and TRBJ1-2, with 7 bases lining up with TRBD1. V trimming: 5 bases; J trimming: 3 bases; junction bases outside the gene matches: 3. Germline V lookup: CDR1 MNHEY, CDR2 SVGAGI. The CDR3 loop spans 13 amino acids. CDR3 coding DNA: TGTGCCAGCAGTGGAGACAGGGACTATGGCTACACCTTC. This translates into CASSGDRDYGYTF.

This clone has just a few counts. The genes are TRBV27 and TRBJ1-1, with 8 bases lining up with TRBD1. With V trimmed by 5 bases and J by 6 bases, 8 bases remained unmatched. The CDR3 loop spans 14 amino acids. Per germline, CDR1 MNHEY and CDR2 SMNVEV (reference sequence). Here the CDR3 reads CASSTRTGSSEAFF. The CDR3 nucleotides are TGTGCCAGCAGTACTCGGACAGGGAGCTCTGAAGCTTTCTTT.

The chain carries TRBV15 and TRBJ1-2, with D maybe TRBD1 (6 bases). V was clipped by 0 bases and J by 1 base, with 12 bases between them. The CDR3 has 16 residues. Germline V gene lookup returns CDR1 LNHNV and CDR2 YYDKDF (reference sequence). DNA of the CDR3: TGTGCCACCAGCAGAGAACAGGGCACGGTTAACTATGGCTACACCTTC. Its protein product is CATSREQGTVNYGYTF.

CDR3 DNA sequence: TGTGCCAGCAGCGTAACCCGAACAGGGGGCAGATGGGGCTACACCTTC. Translated, it gives CASSVTRTGGRWGYTF. The gene calls are TRBV9 and TRBJ1-2; TRBD1 matches at 9 bases. CDR1 is SGDLS, CDR2 YYNGEE, per germline. Losses at the gene ends were 1 base for V and 8 bases for J; bases not matched to a gene: 12. The CDR3 contains 16 residues.

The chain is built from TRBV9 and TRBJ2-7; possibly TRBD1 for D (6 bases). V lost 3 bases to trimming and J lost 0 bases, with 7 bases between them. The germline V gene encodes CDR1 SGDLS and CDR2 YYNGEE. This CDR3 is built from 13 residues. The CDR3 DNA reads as TGTGCCAGCAGCGGAGGGGGCTCCTACGAGCAGTACTTC. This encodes CASSGGGSYEQYF.

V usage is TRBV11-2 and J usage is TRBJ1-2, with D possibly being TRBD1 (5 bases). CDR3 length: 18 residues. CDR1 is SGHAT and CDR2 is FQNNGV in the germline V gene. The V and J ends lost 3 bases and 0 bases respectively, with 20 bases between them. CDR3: CASSFEGRGTEANYGYTF. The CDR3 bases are TGTGCCAGCAGCTTTGAGGGGCGGGGTACCGAAGCTAACTATGGCTACACCTTC.

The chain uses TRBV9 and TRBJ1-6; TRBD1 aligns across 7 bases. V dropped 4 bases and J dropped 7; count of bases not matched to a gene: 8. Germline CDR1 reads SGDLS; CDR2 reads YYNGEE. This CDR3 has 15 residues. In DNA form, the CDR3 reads TGTGCCAGCAGCCCAGAGACAGGGTTCAATTCACCCCTCCACTTT. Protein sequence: CASSPETGFNSPLHF.

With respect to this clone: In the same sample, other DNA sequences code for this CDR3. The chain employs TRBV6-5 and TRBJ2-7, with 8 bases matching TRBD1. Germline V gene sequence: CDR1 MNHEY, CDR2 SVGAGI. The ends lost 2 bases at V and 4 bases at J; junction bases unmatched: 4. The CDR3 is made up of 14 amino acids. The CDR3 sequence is CASSYGTGPYEQYF. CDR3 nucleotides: TGTGCCAGCAGTTACGGGACAGGACCTTACGAGCAGTACTTC.

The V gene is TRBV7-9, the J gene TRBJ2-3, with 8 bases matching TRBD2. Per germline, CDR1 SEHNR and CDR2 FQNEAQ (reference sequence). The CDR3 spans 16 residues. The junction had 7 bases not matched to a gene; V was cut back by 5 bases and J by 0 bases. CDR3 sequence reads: CASSRSGGASTDTQYF. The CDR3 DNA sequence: TGTGCCAGCAGCCGAAGCGGGGGAGCTAGCACAGATACGCAGTATTTT.

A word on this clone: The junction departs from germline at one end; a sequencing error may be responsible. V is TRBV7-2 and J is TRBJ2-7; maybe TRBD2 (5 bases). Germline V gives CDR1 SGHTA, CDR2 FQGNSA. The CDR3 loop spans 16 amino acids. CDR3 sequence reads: CASTLQGPFGGHEQYF. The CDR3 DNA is TGTGCCAGCACCTTACAAGGACCCTTTGGCGGGCACGAGCAGTACTTC.

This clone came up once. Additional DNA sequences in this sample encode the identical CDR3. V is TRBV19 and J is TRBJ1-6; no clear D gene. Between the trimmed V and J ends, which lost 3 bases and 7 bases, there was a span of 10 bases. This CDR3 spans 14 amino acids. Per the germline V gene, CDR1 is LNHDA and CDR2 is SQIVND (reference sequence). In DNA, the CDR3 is TGTGCCAGTAGTATTGTGGGCCACAATTCACCCCTCCACTTT. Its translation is CASSIVGHNSPLHF.

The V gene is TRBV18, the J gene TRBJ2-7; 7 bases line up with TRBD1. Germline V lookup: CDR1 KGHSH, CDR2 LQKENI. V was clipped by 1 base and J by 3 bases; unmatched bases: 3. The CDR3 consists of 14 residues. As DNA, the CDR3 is TGTGCCAGCTCACCACTCCCAGGGGGCTACGAGCAGTACTTC. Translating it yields CASSPLPGGYEQYF.

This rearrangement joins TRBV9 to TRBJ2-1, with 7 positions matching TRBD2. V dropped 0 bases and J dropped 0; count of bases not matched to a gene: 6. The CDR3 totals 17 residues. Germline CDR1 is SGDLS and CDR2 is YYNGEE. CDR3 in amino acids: CASSVEGWDYSYNEQFF. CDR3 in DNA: TGTGCCAGCAGCGTAGAGGGTTGGGACTACTCCTACAATGAGCAGTTCTTC.